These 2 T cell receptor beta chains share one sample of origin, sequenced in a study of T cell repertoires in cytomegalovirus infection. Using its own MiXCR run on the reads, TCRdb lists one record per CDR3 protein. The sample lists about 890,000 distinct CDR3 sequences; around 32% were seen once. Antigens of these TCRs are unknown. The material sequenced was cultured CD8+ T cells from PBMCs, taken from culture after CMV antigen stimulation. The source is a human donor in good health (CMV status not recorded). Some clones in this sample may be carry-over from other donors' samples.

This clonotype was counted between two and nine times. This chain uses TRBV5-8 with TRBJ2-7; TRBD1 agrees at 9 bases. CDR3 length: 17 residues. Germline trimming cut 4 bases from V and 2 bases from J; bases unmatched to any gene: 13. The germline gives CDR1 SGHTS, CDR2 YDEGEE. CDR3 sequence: CASSPGPRDRATYEQYF. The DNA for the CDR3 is TGTGCCAGCAGCCCCGGACCCCGGGACAGGGCCACCTACGAGCAGTACTTC.

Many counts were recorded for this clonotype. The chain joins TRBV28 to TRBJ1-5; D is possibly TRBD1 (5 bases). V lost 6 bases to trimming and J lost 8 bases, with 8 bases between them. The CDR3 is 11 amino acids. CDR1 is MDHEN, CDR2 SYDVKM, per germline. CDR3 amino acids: CASSPDKPQHF. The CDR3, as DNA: TGTGCCAGCAGCCCGGACAAGCCCCAGCATTTT.